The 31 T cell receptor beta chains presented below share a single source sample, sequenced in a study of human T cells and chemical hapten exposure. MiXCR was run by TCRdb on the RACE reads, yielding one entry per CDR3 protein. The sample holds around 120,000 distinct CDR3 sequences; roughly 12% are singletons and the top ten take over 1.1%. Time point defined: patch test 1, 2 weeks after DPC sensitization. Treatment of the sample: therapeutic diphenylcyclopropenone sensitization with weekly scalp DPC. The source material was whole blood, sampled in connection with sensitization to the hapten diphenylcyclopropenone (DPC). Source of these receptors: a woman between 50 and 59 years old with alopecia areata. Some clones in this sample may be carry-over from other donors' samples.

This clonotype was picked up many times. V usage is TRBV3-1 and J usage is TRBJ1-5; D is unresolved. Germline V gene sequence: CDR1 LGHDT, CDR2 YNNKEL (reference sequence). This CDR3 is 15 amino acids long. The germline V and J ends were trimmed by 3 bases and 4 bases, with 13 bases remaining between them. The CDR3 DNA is TGTGCCAGCAGCCAGGGCTCCCAAGCGAATCAGCCCCAGCATTTT. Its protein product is CASSQGSQANQPQHF.

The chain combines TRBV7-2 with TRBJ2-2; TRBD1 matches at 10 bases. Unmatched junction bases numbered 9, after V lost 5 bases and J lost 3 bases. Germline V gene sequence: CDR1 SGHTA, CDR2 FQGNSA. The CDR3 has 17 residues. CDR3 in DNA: TGTGCCAGCAGCGCCACGACAGGGGGCGGTCACACCGGGGAGCTGTTTTTT. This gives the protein CASSATTGGGHTGELFF.

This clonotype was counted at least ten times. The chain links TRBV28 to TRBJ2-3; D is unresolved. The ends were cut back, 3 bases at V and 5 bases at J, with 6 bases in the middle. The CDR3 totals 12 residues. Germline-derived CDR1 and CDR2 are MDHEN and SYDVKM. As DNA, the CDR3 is TGTGCCAGCAGTTTTAGGTTAGATACGCAGTATTTT. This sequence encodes CASSFRLDTQYF.

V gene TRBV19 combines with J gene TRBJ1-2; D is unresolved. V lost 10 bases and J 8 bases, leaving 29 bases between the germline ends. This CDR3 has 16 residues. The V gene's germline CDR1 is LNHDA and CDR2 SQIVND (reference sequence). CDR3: CATKWAAGRNPQGYTF. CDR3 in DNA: TGTGCCACCAAGTGGGCTGCGGGCAGGAACCCCCAAGGCTACACCTTC.

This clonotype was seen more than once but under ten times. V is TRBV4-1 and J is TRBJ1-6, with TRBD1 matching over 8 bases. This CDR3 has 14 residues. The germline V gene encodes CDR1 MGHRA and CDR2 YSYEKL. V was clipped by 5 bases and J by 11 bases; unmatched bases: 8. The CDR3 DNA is TGCGCCAGCAGCTATCTTGACAGGGGCACACCCCTCCACTTT. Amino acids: CASSYLDRGTPLHF.

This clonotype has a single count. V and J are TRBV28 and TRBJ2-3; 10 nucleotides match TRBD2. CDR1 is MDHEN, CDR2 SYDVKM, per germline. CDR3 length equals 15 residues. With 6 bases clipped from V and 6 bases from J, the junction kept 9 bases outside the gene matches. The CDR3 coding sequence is TGTGCCAGCAGACCAACTAGCGGGATCACGGATACGCAGTATTTT. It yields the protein CASRPTSGITDTQYF.

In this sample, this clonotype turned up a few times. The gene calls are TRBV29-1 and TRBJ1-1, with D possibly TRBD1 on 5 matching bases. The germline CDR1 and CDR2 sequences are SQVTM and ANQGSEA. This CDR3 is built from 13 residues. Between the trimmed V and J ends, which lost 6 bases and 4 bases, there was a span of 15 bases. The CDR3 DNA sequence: TGCAGCGTCCCGGCGGGCGGGGGCACTGAAGCTTTCTTT. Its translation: CSVPAGGGTEAFF.

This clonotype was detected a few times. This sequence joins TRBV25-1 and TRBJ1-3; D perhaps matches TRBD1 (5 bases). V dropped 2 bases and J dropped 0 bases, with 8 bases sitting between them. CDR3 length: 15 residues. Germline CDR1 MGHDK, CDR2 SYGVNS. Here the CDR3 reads CASSEGAFSGNTIYF. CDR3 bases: TGTGCCAGCAGTGAAGGGGCGTTCTCTGGAAACACCATATATTTT.

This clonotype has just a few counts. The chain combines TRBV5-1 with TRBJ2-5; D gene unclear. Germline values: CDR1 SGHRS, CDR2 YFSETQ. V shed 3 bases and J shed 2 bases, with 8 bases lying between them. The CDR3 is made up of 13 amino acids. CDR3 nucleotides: TGCGCCAGCAGCTCATTACCTCAAGAGACCCAGTACTTC. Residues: CASSSLPQETQYF. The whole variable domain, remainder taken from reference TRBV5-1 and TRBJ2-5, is KAGVTQTPRYLIKTRGQQVTLSCSPISGHRSVSWYQQTPGQGLQFLFEYFSETQRNKGNFPGRFSGRQFSNSRSEMNVSTLELGDSALYLCASSSLPQETQYFGPGTRLLVL.

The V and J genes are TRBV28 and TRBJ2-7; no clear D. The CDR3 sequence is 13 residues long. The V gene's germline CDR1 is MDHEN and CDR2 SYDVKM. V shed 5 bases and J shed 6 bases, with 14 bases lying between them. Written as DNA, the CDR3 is TGTGCCAGCAGTCCCCCGCGGATTGGCGAGCAGTACTTC. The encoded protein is CASSPPRIGEQYF.

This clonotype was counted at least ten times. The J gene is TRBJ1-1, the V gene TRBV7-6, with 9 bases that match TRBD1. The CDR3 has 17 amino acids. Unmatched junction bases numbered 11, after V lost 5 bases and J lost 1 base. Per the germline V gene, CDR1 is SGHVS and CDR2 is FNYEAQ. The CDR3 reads CASSPRQGESWNTEAFF. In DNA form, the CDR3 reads TGTGCCAGCAGCCCCAGACAGGGGGAAAGTTGGAACACTGAAGCTTTCTTT.

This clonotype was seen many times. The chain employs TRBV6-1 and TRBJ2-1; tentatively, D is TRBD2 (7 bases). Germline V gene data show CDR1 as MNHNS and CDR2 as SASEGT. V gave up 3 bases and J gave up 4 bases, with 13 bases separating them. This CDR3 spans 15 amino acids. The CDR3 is CASSDWRGPYNEQFF. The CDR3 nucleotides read TGTGCCAGCAGTGACTGGCGGGGGCCATACAATGAGCAGTTCTTC.

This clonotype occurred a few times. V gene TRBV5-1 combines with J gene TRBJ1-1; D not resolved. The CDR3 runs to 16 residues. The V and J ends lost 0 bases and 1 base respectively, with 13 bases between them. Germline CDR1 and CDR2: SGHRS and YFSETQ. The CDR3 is CASSLARSASNTEAFF. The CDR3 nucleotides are TGCGCCAGCAGCTTGGCCAGGTCTGCATCGAACACTGAAGCTTTCTTT.

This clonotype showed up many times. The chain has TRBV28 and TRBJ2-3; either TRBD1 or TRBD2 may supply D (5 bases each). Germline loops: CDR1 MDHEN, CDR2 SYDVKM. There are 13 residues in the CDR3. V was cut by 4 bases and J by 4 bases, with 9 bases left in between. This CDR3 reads CASSSRGPDTQYF. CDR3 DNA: TGTGCCAGCAGTTCTCGGGGCCCAGATACGCAGTATTTT.

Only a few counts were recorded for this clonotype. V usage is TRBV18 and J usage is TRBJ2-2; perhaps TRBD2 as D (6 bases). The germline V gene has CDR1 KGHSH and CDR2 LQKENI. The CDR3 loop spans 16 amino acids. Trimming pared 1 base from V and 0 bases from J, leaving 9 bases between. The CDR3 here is CASSPREVANTGELFF. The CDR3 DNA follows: TGTGCCAGCTCACCACGGGAGGTGGCGAACACCGGGGAGCTGTTTTTT.

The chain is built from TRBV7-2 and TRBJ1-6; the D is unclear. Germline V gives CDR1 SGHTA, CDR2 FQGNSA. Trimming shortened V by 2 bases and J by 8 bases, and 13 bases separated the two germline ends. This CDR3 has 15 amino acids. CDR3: CASSLQDGNDSPLHF. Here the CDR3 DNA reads TGTGCCAGCAGCTTACAGGACGGAAACGATTCACCCCTCCACTTT.

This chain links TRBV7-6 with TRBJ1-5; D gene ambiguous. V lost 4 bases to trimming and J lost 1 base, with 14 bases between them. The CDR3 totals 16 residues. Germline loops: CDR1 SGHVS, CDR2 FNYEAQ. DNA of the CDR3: TGTGCCAGCAGCTCCCTCCCGGCACAAAGCAATCAGCCCCAGCATTTT. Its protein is CASSSLPAQSNQPQHF.

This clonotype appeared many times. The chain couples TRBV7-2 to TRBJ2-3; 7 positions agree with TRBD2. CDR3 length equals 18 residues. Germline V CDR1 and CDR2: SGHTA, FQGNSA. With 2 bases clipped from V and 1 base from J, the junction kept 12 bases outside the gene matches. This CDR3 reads CASSLRGGLSEGTDTQYF. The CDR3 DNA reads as TGTGCCAGCAGCTTAAGGGGAGGGCTTAGCGAGGGCACAGATACGCAGTATTTT.

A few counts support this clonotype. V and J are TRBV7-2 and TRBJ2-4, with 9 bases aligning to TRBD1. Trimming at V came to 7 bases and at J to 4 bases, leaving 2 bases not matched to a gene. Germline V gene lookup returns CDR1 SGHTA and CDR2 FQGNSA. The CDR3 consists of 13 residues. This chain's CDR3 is CASTDRGKNIQYF. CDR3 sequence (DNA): TGTGCCAGCACGGACAGGGGAAAAAACATTCAGTACTTC.

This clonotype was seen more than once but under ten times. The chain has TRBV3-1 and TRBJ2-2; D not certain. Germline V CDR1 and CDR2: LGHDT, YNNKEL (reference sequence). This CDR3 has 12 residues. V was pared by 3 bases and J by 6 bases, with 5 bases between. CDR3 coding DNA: TGTGCCAGCAGCCACCCAGCCGGGGAGCTGTTTTTT. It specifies CASSHPAGELFF.

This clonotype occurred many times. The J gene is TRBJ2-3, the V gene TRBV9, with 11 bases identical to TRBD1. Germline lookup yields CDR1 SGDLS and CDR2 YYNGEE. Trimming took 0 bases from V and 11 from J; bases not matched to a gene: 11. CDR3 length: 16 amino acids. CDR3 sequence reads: CASSVVGTGGYAQQYF. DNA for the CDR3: TGTGCCAGCAGCGTAGTGGGGACAGGGGGATACGCTCAGCAGTATTTT.

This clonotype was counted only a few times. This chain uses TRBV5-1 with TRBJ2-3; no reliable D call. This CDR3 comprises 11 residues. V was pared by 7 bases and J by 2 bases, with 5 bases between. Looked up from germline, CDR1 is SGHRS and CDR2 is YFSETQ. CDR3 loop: CASAVTDTQYF. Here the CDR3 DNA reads TGCGCCAGCGCGGTCACAGATACGCAGTATTTT. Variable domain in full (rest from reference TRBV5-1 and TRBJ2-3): KAGVTQTPRYLIKTRGQQVTLSCSPISGHRSVSWYQQTPGQGLQFLFEYFSETQRNKGNFPGRFSGRQFSNSRSEMNVSTLELGDSALYLCASAVTDTQYFGPGTRLTVL.

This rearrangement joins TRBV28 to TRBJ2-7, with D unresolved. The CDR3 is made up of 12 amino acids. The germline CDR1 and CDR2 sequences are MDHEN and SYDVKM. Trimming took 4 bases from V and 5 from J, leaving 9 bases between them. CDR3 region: CASSSLPDEQYF. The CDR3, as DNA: TGTGCCAGCAGTTCCCTGCCCGACGAGCAGTACTTC.

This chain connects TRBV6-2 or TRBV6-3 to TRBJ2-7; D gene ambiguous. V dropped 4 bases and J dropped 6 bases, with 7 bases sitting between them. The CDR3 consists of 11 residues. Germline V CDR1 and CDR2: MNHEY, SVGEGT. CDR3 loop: CASSFSIEQYF. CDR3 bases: TGTGCCAGCAGTTTCAGCATCGAGCAGTACTTC.

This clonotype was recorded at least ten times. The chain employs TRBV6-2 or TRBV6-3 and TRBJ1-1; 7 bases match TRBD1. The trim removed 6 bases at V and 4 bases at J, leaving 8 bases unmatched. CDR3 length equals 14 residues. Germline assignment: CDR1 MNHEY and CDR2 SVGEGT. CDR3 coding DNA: TGTGCCAGCAGACGACAGGGTTTGAGCACTGAAGCTTTCTTT. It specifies CASRRQGLSTEAFF.

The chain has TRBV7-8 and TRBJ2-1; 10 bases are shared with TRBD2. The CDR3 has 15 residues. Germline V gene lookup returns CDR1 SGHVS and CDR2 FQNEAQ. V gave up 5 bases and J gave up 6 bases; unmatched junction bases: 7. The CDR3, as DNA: TGTGCCAGCAGCCGGGGCGCTAGCGGGGGCAATGAGCAGTTCTTC. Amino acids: CASSRGASGGNEQFF.

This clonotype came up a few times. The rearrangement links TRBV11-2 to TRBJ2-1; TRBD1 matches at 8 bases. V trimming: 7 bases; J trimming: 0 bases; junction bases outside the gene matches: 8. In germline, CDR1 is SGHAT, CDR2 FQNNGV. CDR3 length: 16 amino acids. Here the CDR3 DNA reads TGTGCCAGCACCTTGAGGCAGGGGGCCTCCTACAATGAGCAGTTCTTC. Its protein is CASTLRQGASYNEQFF.

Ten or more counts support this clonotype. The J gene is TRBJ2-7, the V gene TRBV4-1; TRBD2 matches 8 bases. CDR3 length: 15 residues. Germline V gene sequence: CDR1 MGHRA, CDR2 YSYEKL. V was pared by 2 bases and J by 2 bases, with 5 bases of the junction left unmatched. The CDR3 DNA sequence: TGCGCCAGCAGCCAACACCGGGGGGGGACCTACGAGCAGTACTTC. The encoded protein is CASSQHRGGTYEQYF.

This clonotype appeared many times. The DNA for the CDR3 is TGTGCCACCAGTGAATCCTCCGGGACAGGGGATCAGCCCCAGCATTTT. Protein: CATSESSGTGDQPQHF. The chain is built from TRBV24-1 and TRBJ1-5; 10 bases match TRBD1. CDR3 length equals 16 residues. CDR1 and CDR2 (germline): KGHDR, SFDVKD. V trimming: 4 bases; J trimming: 5 bases; junction bases outside the gene matches: 7.

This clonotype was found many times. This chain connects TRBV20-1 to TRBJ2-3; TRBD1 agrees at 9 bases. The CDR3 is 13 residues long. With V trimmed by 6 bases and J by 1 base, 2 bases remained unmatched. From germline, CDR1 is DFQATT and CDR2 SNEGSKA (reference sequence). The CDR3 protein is CSARTGGTDTQYF. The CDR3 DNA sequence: TGCAGTGCCAGGACAGGGGGCACAGATACGCAGTATTTT.

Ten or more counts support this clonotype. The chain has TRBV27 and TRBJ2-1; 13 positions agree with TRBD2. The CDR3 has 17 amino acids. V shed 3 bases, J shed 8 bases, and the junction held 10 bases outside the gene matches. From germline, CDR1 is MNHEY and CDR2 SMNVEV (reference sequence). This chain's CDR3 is CASSFSTGLAGSDEQFF. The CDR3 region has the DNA TGTGCCAGCAGTTTCTCCACGGGACTAGCGGGGAGTGATGAGCAGTTCTTC.